The entry that follows covers one T cell receptor beta chain sequence. Its recognized antigen is unknown. The input lacks base qualities; no much larger clone sits a single base away. The entry originates in a study of T cell changes during pregnancy in multiple sclerosis (dated by TCRdb to between 2018 and 2021). General notes on the study: The study looked at changes in the T cell repertoire across pregnancy in women with multiple sclerosis.

Taken from cysteine to phenylalanine, the CDR3 has 18 residues. The DNA shown is the 54-base CDR3, in frame from base 1. From a lookup of the germline V gene, CDR1 and CDR2 are KGHSH and LQKENI. The germline ends are 21 bases apart after V is trimmed by 3 bases and J by 4 bases. Receptors were amplified or captured by the immunoSEQ multiplex PCR assay. The source is immuneACCESS, and TCRdb retained only in-frame sequences with V and J called. Part of the clones is not carried over; for the studies checked, unresolved V genes explain less than half of this, and the remainder is unexplained. The sample table shows under 130,000 clones, and roughly 92% are seen once. Of the sample, 0.75% to 0.95% is held by the ten largest clones.

The clonotype comes from a female donor with multiple sclerosis, enrolled in a pregnancy study. The chain is made from TRBV18 and TRBJ1-4; TRBD1 is a possible D gene, resting on 5 matching bases. The sample consisted of peripheral blood, taken after pregnancy. The DNA sequence is given as TGTGCCAGCTCACCGCGAACCAACTTGGGGCAGGGTAATGAAAAACTGTTTTTT. Its protein reads: CASSPRTNLGQGNEKLFF.